These 31 T cell receptor beta chains were all obtained from the same sample, sequenced in a study of blood T cell repertoires in COVID-19. The data were produced by immunoSEQ multiplex PCR, yet TCRdb's version contains in-frame clones alone and is incomplete. The table lists about 200,000 clones, over 80% of them singletons, with around 5% in the top ten. Sequences were obtained from peripheral blood. These receptors came from a human donor in a cohort sampled during active COVID-19.

DNA for the CDR3: TGTGCCTGGAGGCGCAGGGGGGACTATGGCTACACCTTC. Translation gives CAWRRRGDYGYTF. The chain combines TRBV30 with TRBJ1-2, with TRBD1 matching over 7 bases. The germline CDR1 and CDR2 sequences are GTSNPN and SVGIG (reference sequence). With 3 bases clipped from V and 3 bases from J, the junction kept 4 bases outside the gene matches. This CDR3 spans 13 amino acids.

This chain connects TRBV7-9 to TRBJ2-7; 7 nucleotides agree with TRBD2. This CDR3 has 15 residues. J was trimmed by 2 bases and V by 2 bases; bases with no gene match: 6. CDR1 and CDR2 from the germline V gene are SEHNR and FQNEAQ (reference sequence). CDR3 sequence (DNA): TGTGCCAGCAGCTTATATGCTAGCGGTACCTACGAGCAGTACTTC. It yields the protein CASSLYASGTYEQYF.

The chain joins TRBV6-5 to TRBJ2-1; 7 bases line up with TRBD2. Germline V gene sequence: CDR1 MNHEY, CDR2 SVGAGI. The CDR3 extends over 11 amino acids. V was clipped by 6 bases and J by 7 bases; unmatched bases: 0. CDR3 in amino acids: CASRGGNEQFF. The CDR3, as DNA: TGTGCCAGCAGGGGGGGGAATGAGCAGTTCTTC.

J is TRBJ2-5 and V is TRBV12-3 or TRBV12-4, with 8 bases that match TRBD1. The CDR3 has 13 residues. V dropped 3 bases and J dropped 4; count of bases not matched to a gene: 1. The DNA for the CDR3 is TGTGCCAGCAGTTTTCAGGGGGCAGAGACCCAGTACTTC. Protein sequence: CASSFQGAETQYF.

This sequence joins TRBV30 and TRBJ2-3, with 9 bases fitting TRBD2. CDR3 size: 17 residues. Germline assignment: CDR1 GTSNPN and CDR2 SVGIG (reference sequence). With V trimmed by 0 bases and J by 3 bases, 10 bases remained unmatched. The CDR3 sequence: CAWSVWRGGLGTDTQYF. For the CDR3, the DNA is TGTGCCTGGAGTGTATGGCGGGGGGGCCTAGGGACAGATACGCAGTATTTT.

The CDR3 reads CASSLSGGGQDTQYF. Written as DNA, the CDR3 is TGTGCCAGCAGTTTATCGGGCGGAGGGCAAGATACGCAGTATTTT. The chain uses TRBV28 and TRBJ2-3, with D perhaps TRBD2 (6 bases). The CDR3 extends over 15 amino acids. Germline CDR1 and CDR2: MDHEN and SYDVKM. V dropped 1 base and J dropped 5 bases, with 13 bases sitting between them.

The chain couples TRBV5-1 to TRBJ2-4, with a possible D match to TRBD1 (6 bases). This CDR3 is 16 amino acids long. The V end was cut by 2 bases, the J end by 0 bases, with 12 bases between. Germline CDR1 SGHRS, CDR2 YFSETQ. DNA for the CDR3: TGCGCCAGCAGCTTAGGACAGTTGATAGCCAAAAACATTCAGTACTTC. Its protein product is CASSLGQLIAKNIQYF.

This rearrangement joins TRBV7-6 to TRBJ2-7, with 9 bases matching TRBD2. The germline CDR1 and CDR2 sequences are SGHVS and FNYEAQ. Trimming at V came to 2 bases and at J to 6 bases, leaving 17 bases not matched to a gene. There are 18 residues in the CDR3. The CDR3 DNA follows: TGTGCCAGCAGCTTAACGCCCGAAGGTAGCGGGAGATGGGGCGAGCAGTACTTC. Its protein product is CASSLTPEGSGRWGEQYF.

This chain joins TRBV3-1 (or the pseudogene TRBV3-2) and TRBJ1-1; no clear D gene. The germline gives CDR1 LGHDT, CDR2 YNNKEL (reference sequence). V was trimmed by 2 bases and J by 3 bases, leaving 7 bases between them. The CDR3 length is 13 residues. CDR3 amino acids: CASSQHRDTEAFF. For the CDR3, the DNA is TGTGCCAGCAGCCAACATCGGGACACTGAAGCTTTCTTT.

V usage is TRBV6-2 or TRBV6-3 and J usage is TRBJ2-6, with a possible D match to TRBD2 (6 bases). The CDR3 runs 16 residues. From germline, CDR1 is MNHEY and CDR2 SVGEGT. Trimming shortened V by 6 bases and J by 0 bases, and 12 bases separated the two germline ends. CDR3 coding DNA: TGTGCCAGCAGCAGACTAGTCAACTCTGGGGCCAACGTCCTGACTTTC. Translation: CASSRLVNSGANVLTF.

The chain links TRBV6-2 or TRBV6-3 to TRBJ2-7, with TRBD2 identical over 7 bases. The junction had 5 bases not matched to a gene; V was cut back by 1 base and J by 5 bases. Germline CDR1 MNHEY, CDR2 SVGEGT. This CDR3 comprises 14 residues. CDR3 protein: CASSYLGGSNEQYF. The CDR3 DNA is TGTGCCAGCAGTTACTTGGGGGGGAGTAACGAGCAGTACTTC.

The chain carries TRBV7-3 and TRBJ2-3; 8 nucleotides align to TRBD1. Germline loops: CDR1 SGHTA, CDR2 FQGTGA. The CDR3 has 16 amino acids. V gave up 4 bases and J gave up 10 bases; unmatched junction bases: 16. For the CDR3, the DNA is TGTGCCAGCAGCTCCCAGGGGGCCGGGGCGAGGTGGCCGCAGTATTTT. It specifies CASSSQGAGARWPQYF.

The chain couples TRBV7-8 to TRBJ2-1; maybe TRBD2 (5 bases). The germline CDR1 and CDR2 sequences are SGHVS and FQNEAQ. V lost 5 bases, J lost 7 bases, and 18 bases lay in between. This CDR3 spans 15 amino acids. The CDR3 spells CASSPGVRASNEQFF. The CDR3 bases are TGTGCCAGCAGCCCCGGGGTGAGAGCGAGTAATGAGCAGTTCTTC. The whole variable domain, remainder taken from reference TRBV7-8 and TRBJ2-1, is GAGVSQSPRYKVAKRGQDVALRCDPISGHVSLFWYQQALGQGPEFLTYFQNEAQLDKSGLPSDRFFAERPEGSVSTLKIQRTQQEDSAVYLCASSPGVRASNEQFFGPGTRLTVL.

In this sample, this clone turned up once. The CDR3 DNA reads as TGTGCCAGCAGCTTGTTCGGGACAGGGGCTAGCACAGATACGCAGTATTTT. The encoded protein is CASSLFGTGASTDTQYF. This chain joins TRBV5-4 and TRBJ2-3; 10 nucleotides align to TRBD1. V was clipped by 1 base and J by 0 bases; unmatched bases: 5. This CDR3 region has 17 residues. Per germline, CDR1 SGHNT and CDR2 YYREEE (reference sequence).

The chain links TRBV7-2 to TRBJ1-5; 7 bases agree with TRBD1. V trimming: 3 bases; J trimming: 7 bases; junction bases outside the gene matches: 3. The germline gives CDR1 SGHTA, CDR2 FQGNSA. This CDR3 comprises 13 residues. Written as DNA, the CDR3 is TGTGCCAGCAGCTTCTCAGGGGGACAGCCCCAGCATTTT. Protein sequence: CASSFSGGQPQHF.

The table lists this clone with a count of one. The chain carries TRBV7-9 and TRBJ2-1; 10 nucleotides agree with TRBD2. Germline V gene lookup returns CDR1 SEHNR and CDR2 FQNEAQ (reference sequence). The CDR3 loop spans 15 amino acids. The junction had 8 bases not matched to a gene; V was cut back by 6 bases and J by 6 bases. The CDR3 sequence: CASSAIAGGGNEQFF. CDR3 bases: TGTGCCAGCAGTGCTATAGCGGGAGGCGGCAATGAGCAGTTCTTC.

The V gene is TRBV7-3, the J gene TRBJ2-5, with 15 bases aligning to TRBD2. Germline CDR1 SGHTA, CDR2 FQGTGA. With V trimmed by 5 bases and J by 7 bases, 8 bases remained unmatched. This CDR3 contains 16 residues. In nucleotides, the CDR3 is TGTGCCAGCAGCCGGGGACTAGCGGGAGGAGGAGGGACCCAGTACTTC. This codes for CASSRGLAGGGGTQYF.

The rearrangement joins TRBV7-9 to TRBJ1-2; 7 bases align to TRBD1. CDR1 and CDR2 (germline): SEHNR, FQNEAQ (reference sequence). The CDR3 spans 16 residues. With 6 bases clipped from V and 0 bases from J, the junction kept 10 bases outside the gene matches. In DNA, the CDR3 is TGTGCCAGCAGGTCCCGGGACAGAACTTCTAACTATGGCTACACCTTC. Protein product: CASRSRDRTSNYGYTF.

This rearrangement joins TRBV4-3 to TRBJ2-3; TRBD1 is a possible D gene (7 bases). CDR1 LGHNA and CDR2 YSLEER come from the germline V gene. Between the trimmed V and J ends, which lost 0 bases and 9 bases, there was a span of 19 bases. The CDR3 runs to 16 residues. As DNA, the CDR3 is TGCGCCAGCAGCCAAGACCAGGACAGGCTCGGGAGAACGCAGTATTTT. Its protein product is CASSQDQDRLGRTQYF.

This chain joins TRBV19 and TRBJ1-1, with 7 bases identical to TRBD1. The CDR3 runs 15 residues. Trimming cost V 3 bases and J 2 bases; bases outside gene matches: 6. Germline V gene data show CDR1 as LNHDA and CDR2 as SQIVND (reference sequence). This CDR3 is CASSIHTGANTEAFF. The CDR3 coding sequence is TGTGCCAGTAGTATCCACACAGGGGCCAACACTGAAGCTTTCTTT.

This clone showed up just a few times. The V and J genes are TRBV27 and TRBJ2-5; tentative D call: TRBD1 (6 bases). The germline CDR1 and CDR2 sequences are MNHEY and SMNVEV (reference sequence). Trimming removed 5 bases at V and 2 bases at J, with 15 bases between. The CDR3 length is 15 residues. CDR3 protein: CASSHWDGQQETQYF. CDR3 in DNA: TGTGCCAGCAGTCATTGGGACGGACAGCAAGAGACCCAGTACTTC.

The chain combines TRBV28 with TRBJ2-3; TRBD2 aligns across 9 bases. The CDR3 runs 15 residues. Trimming took 2 bases from V and 3 from J; bases not matched to a gene: 3. Germline V CDR1 and CDR2: MDHEN, SYDVKM. The CDR3 nucleotides are TGTGCCAGCAGTTTAATAGCGGGAGAAACAGATACGCAGTATTTT. It codes for CASSLIAGETDTQYF.

This clone was found a few times. V is TRBV5-1 and J is TRBJ2-7; TRBD2 matches at 11 bases. The junction had 4 bases not matched to a gene; V was cut back by 1 base and J by 4 bases. The CDR3 runs 15 residues. In germline, CDR1 is SGHRS, CDR2 YFSETQ. CDR3 DNA: TGCGCCAGCAGCTTGCAACTAGCGGGAGTGTACGAGCAGTACTTC. It codes for CASSLQLAGVYEQYF.

This chain connects TRBV11-2 to TRBJ1-6, with TRBD1 matching over 8 bases. The junction had 5 bases not matched to a gene; V was cut back by 3 bases and J by 7 bases. Germline V gives CDR1 SGHAT, CDR2 FQNNGV. The CDR3 length is 15 residues. The CDR3 region is CASSFRTGRNSPLHF. The CDR3 region has the DNA TGTGCCAGCAGCTTCCGGACAGGGCGCAATTCACCCCTCCACTTT.

The chain uses TRBV24-1 and TRBJ2-1; D is possibly TRBD2 (5 bases). Germline V CDR1 and CDR2: KGHDR, SFDVKD. V dropped 9 bases and J dropped 5 bases, with 7 bases sitting between them. CDR3 length equals 11 residues. CDR3 bases: TGTGCCACCCGGGAAAACAATGAGCAGTTCTTC. The encoded protein is CATRENNEQFF.

The genes are TRBV9 and TRBJ1-3; D not resolved. The V end lost 1 base, the J end lost 4 bases, and 3 bases lay between the germline ends. This CDR3 region has 12 residues. Germline CDR1 and CDR2: SGDLS and YYNGEE. The DNA for the CDR3 is TGTGCCAGCAGCGTACCAGGAAACACCATATATTTT. It yields the protein CASSVPGNTIYF.

This clone was picked up a small number of times. The rearrangement uses TRBV5-1 and TRBJ2-7; 9 positions match TRBD1. Germline V gene lookup returns CDR1 SGHRS and CDR2 YFSETQ. CDR3 size: 15 residues. Trimming at V came to 1 base and at J to 0 bases, leaving 2 bases not matched to a gene. CDR3 in amino acids: CASSLTGQGSYEQYF. CDR3 nucleotides: TGCGCCAGCAGCTTGACGGGACAGGGCTCCTACGAGCAGTACTTC.

This chain connects TRBV18 to TRBJ1-4, with TRBD1 identical over 8 bases. The CDR3 sequence is 14 residues long. CDR1 is KGHSH, CDR2 LQKENI, per germline. V was pared by 3 bases and J by 7 bases, with 4 bases of the junction left unmatched. CDR3 nucleotides: TGTGCCAGCTCACCGGGAACAGGGGGTGAAAAACTGTTTTTT. Translating it yields CASSPGTGGEKLFF. Drawing the rest from reference TRBV18 and TRBJ1-4, the complete variable domain is NAGVMQNPRHLVRRRGQEARLRCSPMKGHSHVYWYRQLPEEGLKFMVYLQKENIIDESGMPKERFSAEFPKEGPSILRIQQVVRGDSAAYFCASSPGTGGEKLFFGSGTQLSVL.

The V and J genes are TRBV29-1 and TRBJ1-3; unclear D gene. Trimming shortened V by 2 bases and J by 0 bases, and 8 bases separated the two germline ends. Germline V gives CDR1 SQVTM, CDR2 ANQGSEA. This CDR3 is built from 14 residues. The CDR3 reads CSVESGISGNTIYF. CDR3 in DNA: TGCAGCGTTGAAAGCGGGATCTCTGGAAACACCATATATTTT.

The V gene is TRBV11-2, the J gene TRBJ1-2; the D gene is possibly TRBD1 (6 bases). CDR1 is SGHAT and CDR2 is FQNNGV in the germline V gene. With 4 bases removed from V and 3 bases from J, the gap between germline ends came to 12 bases. The CDR3 covers 14 residues. The CDR3 nucleotides are TGTGCCAGCAGCTCCCTCAGGGGCCACTATGGCTACACCTTC. It encodes CASSSLRGHYGYTF. Combining the CDR3 with reference TRBV11-2 and TRBJ1-2 gives the whole variable domain EAGVAQSPRYKIIEKRQSVAFWCNPISGHATLYWYQQILGQGPKLLIQFQNNGVVDDSQLPKDRFSAERLKGVDSTLKIQPAKLEDSAVYLCASSSLRGHYGYTFGSGTRLTVV.

The chain recombines TRBV5-4 with TRBJ2-5; 11 positions agree with TRBD1. V dropped 3 bases and J dropped 5; count of bases not matched to a gene: 6. The germline V gene has CDR1 SGHNT and CDR2 YYREEE (reference sequence). This CDR3 is 15 amino acids long. This CDR3 is CASSWGQGVVETQYF. In nucleotides, the CDR3 is TGTGCCAGCAGCTGGGGACAGGGGGTCGTCGAGACCCAGTACTTC. The full variable domain, in which reference TRBV5-4 and TRBJ2-5 provide the parts outside the CDR3, is ETGVTQSPTHLIKTRGQQVTLRCSSQSGHNTVSWYQQALGQGPQFIFQYYREEENGRGNFPPRFSGLQFPNYSSELNVNALELDDSALYLCASSWGQGVVETQYFGPGTRLLVL.